This T cell receptor (beta chain) came from a study of CD8 T cells in Susac syndrome. Germline loops: CDR1 LGHDT, CDR2 YNNKEL (reference sequence). V was shortened by 3 bases and J by 5 bases, with 5 bases between the two germline ends. The CDR3 covers 11 residues. RNA was extracted with the RNeasy kit, and a quantity of about 0.5 to 1 ug was reverse transcribed using random hexamers. Multiplex PCR with immunoSEQ amplified the TCR beta CDR3 across 54 Vbeta and 13 Jbeta. One entry per CDR3 protein, called by TCRdb with MiXCR from the immunoSEQ multiplex PCR reads. This sample carries fewer than 200,000 distinct CDR3 sequences, around 94% of them seen once, and the ten largest clones take 0.12%.

This sequence was found in a human donor with Susac syndrome. The V gene is TRBV3-1, the J gene TRBJ2-7; D is unresolved. The specimen sequenced was CD4+ T cells from PBMCs. The CDR3 here is CASSQTDEQYF. In DNA form, the CDR3 reads TGTGCCAGCAGCCAGACGGACGAGCAGTACTTC.